The 2 T cell receptor beta chains below come from one sample, sequenced in a study of B cell selection in AIRE deficiency. Method: immunoSEQ multiplex PCR; TCRdb's copy keeps in-frame clones and lacks some. The sample contains 15,000 or so clones, just over 90% of which appear only once. Regulatory T cells were sorted as CD4+CD25hiCD127low/negative cells. The specimen was Tregs sorted from PBMCs. These receptors were obtained from a human donor with AIRE deficiency.

This chain uses TRBV5-6 with TRBJ2-7, with 13 bases identical to TRBD2. The CDR3 is 15 amino acids. V was pared by 4 bases and J by 7 bases, with 8 bases of the junction left unmatched. From germline, CDR1 is SGHDT and CDR2 YYEEEE. CDR3 DNA: TGTGCCAGCAGCAGGAGACTAGCGGGAGGTGGGGAGCAGTACTTC. Translated, it gives CASSRRLAGGGEQYF.

The chain recombines TRBV27 with TRBJ1-1; 11 positions match TRBD1. Germline trimming cut 2 bases from V and 0 bases from J; bases unmatched to any gene: 5. Germline CDR1 MNHEY, CDR2 SMNVEV (reference sequence). The CDR3 is 17 residues long. CDR3 sequence reads: CASSLRRTGGMNTEAFF. The CDR3 DNA follows: TGTGCCAGCAGTTTACGAAGGACAGGGGGCATGAACACTGAAGCTTTCTTT.